These 26 T cell receptor beta chains share one sample of origin, sequenced in a study of beta chain features in type 1 diabetes. Sequenced material consisted of expressed TCRB transcripts (all of the isolated RNA was reverse transcribed). Profiled with immunoSEQ multiplex PCR; TCRdb holds only in-frame clones, not every one. The table includes under 400,000 clones, about 18% detected once. Sequencing was done on a sample of naive CD4+ T cells from blood. Receptors originate from a woman aged 18-30 years in good health.

The CDR3 loop reads CASSEDRGREAFF. CDR3 sequence (DNA): TGTGCCAGTAGTGAGGACAGGGGGCGAGAAGCTTTCTTT. The J gene is TRBJ1-1, the V gene TRBV19, with 11 bases matching TRBD1. This CDR3 has 13 residues. Losses at the gene ends were 5 bases for V and 8 bases for J; bases not matched to a gene: 4. CDR1 and CDR2 (germline): LNHDA, SQIVND (reference sequence).

This clone has just a few counts. The J gene is TRBJ2-1, the V gene TRBV5-1, with 7 bases lining up with TRBD2. The trim removed 4 bases at V and 9 bases at J, leaving 1 base unmatched. The CDR3 totals 11 residues. Per the germline V gene, CDR1 is SGHRS and CDR2 is YFSETQ. The CDR3 is CASSQRGEQFF. CDR3 DNA: TGCGCCAGCAGCCAGCGGGGTGAGCAGTTCTTC.

This clone has more than one count but fewer than ten. The chain carries TRBV5-4 and TRBJ2-5; 14 bases fit TRBD2. The J segment lost 5 bases and the V segment lost 6 bases, leaving 15 bases of the junction unmatched. CDR3 size: 18 residues. Germline V gene sequence: CDR1 SGHNT, CDR2 YYREEE (reference sequence). The CDR3 DNA is TGTGCCAGCACCCATCCGGGACTAGCGGGAGAGAATCCCGAGACCCAGTACTTC. It is translated as CASTHPGLAGENPETQYF. Based on the CDR3 plus reference TRBV5-4 and TRBJ2-5, the full variable domain is ETGVTQSPTHLIKTRGQQVTLRCSSQSGHNTVSWYQQALGQGPQFIFQYYREEENGRGNFPPRFSGLQFPNYSSELNVNALELDDSALYLCASTHPGLAGENPETQYFGPGTRLLVL.

This clone turned up a few times. V is TRBV30 and J is TRBJ1-2, with TRBD1 matching over 9 bases. The germline V gene has CDR1 GTSNPN and CDR2 SVGIG (reference sequence). This CDR3 has 13 amino acids. V was clipped by 3 bases and J by 6 bases; unmatched bases: 5. CDR3 residues: CAWREQGADGYTF. In nucleotides, the CDR3 is TGTGCCTGGAGGGAACAGGGGGCGGATGGCTACACCTTC. Supplemented by reference TRBV30 and TRBJ1-2, the full variable domain reads SQTIHQWPATLVQPVGSPLSLECTVEGTSNPNLYWYRQAAGRGLQLLFYSVGIGQISSEVPQNLSASRPQDRQFILSSKKLLLSDSGFYLCAWREQGADGYTFGSGTRLTVV.

The chain combines TRBV7-2 with TRBJ1-1; 9 bases are a match to TRBD1. V lost 5 bases to trimming and J lost 5 bases; unmatched junction nucleotides: 9. The CDR3 contains 15 residues. The germline CDR1 and CDR2 sequences are SGHTA and FQGNSA. CDR3 in DNA: TGTGCCAGCAGCATCACAGGGGGCGCGAGGACTGAAGCTTTCTTT. It codes for CASSITGGARTEAFF.

This rearrangement joins TRBV27 to TRBJ2-1, with 7 nucleotides matching TRBD2. V shed 0 bases and J 7 bases; nucleotides not matched to a gene: 3. CDR1 and CDR2 from the germline V gene are MNHEY and SMNVEV (reference sequence). CDR3 length: 14 residues. In DNA form, the CDR3 reads TGTGCCAGCAGTTTATCTACTAGCGAGAATGAGCAGTTCTTC. It encodes CASSLSTSENEQFF.

Regarding this clone: Other DNA sequences from this sample encode an identical CDR3 as well. The rearrangement links TRBV5-1 to TRBJ1-1; 7 bases line up with TRBD1. CDR1 is SGHRS and CDR2 is YFSETQ in the germline V gene. The CDR3 extends over 14 amino acids. Trimming at V came to 3 bases and at J to 2 bases, leaving 4 bases not matched to a gene. CDR3 sequence reads: CASSWGQRNTEAFF. CDR3 nucleotides: TGCGCCAGCAGCTGGGGACAGCGAAACACTGAAGCTTTCTTT.

This clone was counted a few times. V gene TRBV7-2 combines with J gene TRBJ1-2, with D possibly matching TRBD1 (6 bases). Germline-derived CDR1 and CDR2 are SGHTA and FQGNSA. V lost 5 bases and J 0 bases, leaving 10 bases between the germline ends. This CDR3 has 14 amino acids. The CDR3 protein is CASSPGATNYGYTF. As DNA, the CDR3 is TGTGCCAGCAGCCCAGGGGCTACTAACTATGGCTACACCTTC.

The count of this clone is one. The rearrangement links TRBV6-5 to TRBJ1-2; no reliable D call. Trimming pared 5 bases from V and 3 bases from J, leaving 10 bases between. The CDR3 is made up of 13 amino acids. Per germline, CDR1 MNHEY and CDR2 SVGAGI. The CDR3 DNA sequence: TGTGCCAGCAGTCGCCCTATGGACTATGGCTACACCTTC. This codes for CASSRPMDYGYTF.

The chain uses TRBV2 and TRBJ2-1, with 10 bases identical to TRBD2. Germline V gene sequence: CDR1 SNHLY, CDR2 FYNNEI. CDR3 length: 15 amino acids. V shed 5 bases, J shed 9 bases, and the junction held 10 bases outside the gene matches. DNA of the CDR3: TGTGCCAGCAGTCGGGAAGCGGGAGGGCCGGGTGAGCAGTTCTTC. It codes for CASSREAGGPGEQFF. The variable domain in full, completed from reference TRBV2 and TRBJ2-1, reads EPEVTQTPSHQVTQMGQEVILRCVPISNHLYFYWYRQILGQKVEFLVSFYNNEISEKSEIFDDQFSVERPDGSNFTLKIRSTKLEDSAMYFCASSREAGGPGEQFFGPGTRLTVL.

The chain combines TRBV5-4 with TRBJ2-1; 11 bases match TRBD2. The trim removed 4 bases at V and 6 bases at J, leaving 6 bases unmatched. The CDR3 runs 15 residues. CDR1 and CDR2 from the germline V gene are SGHNT and YYREEE (reference sequence). The CDR3 sequence: CASSLKGLAANEQFF. CDR3 DNA: TGTGCCAGCAGCCTTAAGGGACTAGCGGCCAATGAGCAGTTCTTC. The entire variable domain, with the rest obtained from reference TRBV5-4 and TRBJ2-1, is as follows: ETGVTQSPTHLIKTRGQQVTLRCSSQSGHNTVSWYQQALGQGPQFIFQYYREEENGRGNFPPRFSGLQFPNYSSELNVNALELDDSALYLCASSLKGLAANEQFFGPGTRLTVL.

This clone was counted a few times. The chain carries TRBV4-1 and TRBJ2-1; weak D call: TRBD1 (6 bases). This CDR3 is built from 16 residues. The V end was cut by 3 bases, the J end by 3 bases, with 15 bases between. CDR1 is MGHRA and CDR2 is YSYEKL in the germline V gene. CDR3 nucleotide sequence: TGCGCCAGCAGCCAGCCCCGGGACACCCGCTACAATGAGCAGTTCTTC. Translation: CASSQPRDTRYNEQFF.

This clone came up a few times. V usage is TRBV9 and J usage is TRBJ1-6; D is ambiguous. The germline V and J ends were trimmed by 0 bases and 7 bases, with 14 bases remaining between them. This CDR3 is built from 16 residues. The V gene's germline CDR1 is SGDLS and CDR2 YYNGEE. This chain's CDR3 is CASSVGDGKGNSPLHF. As DNA, the CDR3 is TGTGCCAGCAGCGTAGGTGACGGGAAAGGAAATTCACCCCTCCACTTT.

This rearrangement joins TRBV5-1 to TRBJ2-7; D perhaps matches TRBD1 (6 bases). Trimming pared 4 bases from V and 4 bases from J, leaving 18 bases between. The CDR3 spans 15 residues. Germline V CDR1 and CDR2: SGHRS, YFSETQ. The CDR3 loop reads CASSPEAQGRYEQYF. The CDR3 DNA follows: TGCGCCAGCAGCCCCGAGGCCCAGGGGAGATACGAGCAGTACTTC.

This rearrangement joins TRBV30 to TRBJ2-5, with TRBD1 matching over 8 bases. The V segment lost 1 base and the J segment 2 bases; nucleotides outside the gene matches: 9. The germline V gene has CDR1 GTSNPN and CDR2 SVGIG (reference sequence). The CDR3 covers 16 residues. This CDR3 reads CAWSGGRTGLQETQYF. CDR3 DNA: TGTGCCTGGAGTGGTGGAAGGACAGGGCTTCAAGAGACCCAGTACTTC.

This clone was seen only a few times. The gene calls are TRBV5-1 and TRBJ1-3, with D possibly TRBD1 on 6 matching bases. The germline V and J ends were trimmed by 4 bases and 0 bases, with 8 bases remaining between them. From germline, CDR1 is SGHRS and CDR2 YFSETQ. This CDR3 is 14 amino acids long. Here the CDR3 reads CASSQDSSGNTIYF. CDR3 DNA sequence: TGCGCCAGCAGCCAGGACAGCTCTGGAAACACCATATATTTT.

This clone occurred a few times. J is TRBJ2-3 and V is TRBV5-4; a weak D match, TRBD2 (6 bases). Germline CDR1 SGHNT, CDR2 YYREEE (reference sequence). This CDR3 spans 16 amino acids. Trimming stripped 4 bases from V and 0 bases from J, with 15 bases between. Here the CDR3 reads CASSRNSGVSTDTQYF. CDR3 coding DNA: TGTGCCAGCAGCCGAAATAGCGGAGTTAGCACAGATACGCAGTATTTT.

This clone has just a few counts. This sequence joins TRBV2 and TRBJ1-4; D remains ambiguous. Germline-derived CDR1 and CDR2 are SNHLY and FYNNEI. V was cut by 3 bases and J by 8 bases, with 16 bases left in between. This CDR3 is built from 15 residues. The CDR3 DNA is TGTGCCAGCAGTGAGCGGGATCGGGTTTGGGAAAAACTGTTTTTT. This translates into CASSERDRVWEKLFF. Combining the CDR3 with reference TRBV2 and TRBJ1-4 gives the whole variable domain EPEVTQTPSHQVTQMGQEVILRCVPISNHLYFYWYRQILGQKVEFLVSFYNNEISEKSEIFDDQFSVERPDGSNFTLKIRSTKLEDSAMYFCASSERDRVWEKLFFGSGTQLSVL.

The V and J genes are TRBV25-1 and TRBJ2-5; 13 bases match TRBD2. Trimming cost V 4 bases and J 5 bases; bases outside gene matches: 7. CDR3 size: 16 residues. The germline V gene has CDR1 MGHDK and CDR2 SYGVNS. CDR3 in amino acids: CASSAGLAGVGETQYF. In nucleotides, the CDR3 is TGTGCCAGCAGTGCCGGACTAGCGGGAGTAGGGGAGACCCAGTACTTC.

The chain couples TRBV7-9 to TRBJ2-1; D may be TRBD2 (5 bases). The CDR3 has 15 amino acids. Trimming removed 6 bases from V and 6 bases from J, with 18 bases in between. The germline gives CDR1 SEHNR, CDR2 FQNEAQ (reference sequence). CDR3 nucleotide sequence: TGTGCCAGCAGACGTACGAACTTTCGGGGCAATGAGCAGTTCTTC. It translates to CASRRTNFRGNEQFF.

This clone has just a few counts. The chain carries TRBV30 and TRBJ1-1; the D is unclear. The germline CDR1 and CDR2 sequences are GTSNPN and SVGIG (reference sequence). The CDR3 totals 15 residues. V was clipped by 2 bases and J by 0 bases, with 13 bases between them. DNA for the CDR3: TGTGCCTGGAGTCCCATGGGCTCCTTGAACACTGAAGCTTTCTTT. Translating gives CAWSPMGSLNTEAFF.

The chain couples TRBV2 to TRBJ2-1; TRBD2 matches at 10 bases. Germline CDR1 and CDR2: SNHLY and FYNNEI. V lost 6 bases, J lost 13 bases, and 6 bases stayed unmatched. The CDR3 totals 12 residues. CDR3 bases: TGTGCCAGCAGAACTAGCGGGAATAGCCAGTTCTTC. The encoded protein is CASRTSGNSQFF.

As regards this clone: This CDR3 is also generated by other DNA sequences in the sample. V gene TRBV18 combines with J gene TRBJ2-7; 8 bases are a match to TRBD1. The junction had 3 bases not matched to a gene; V was cut back by 1 base and J by 4 bases. The germline V gene has CDR1 KGHSH and CDR2 LQKENI. The CDR3 contains 14 residues. CDR3 sequence reads: CASSPRQGAYEQYF. CDR3 DNA sequence: TGTGCCAGCTCACCACGGCAGGGGGCTTACGAGCAGTACTTC.

This clone was seen only a few times. V gene TRBV10-3 combines with J gene TRBJ2-1; possibly TRBD2 for D (5 bases). The CDR3 consists of 13 residues. Germline V gives CDR1 ENHRY, CDR2 SYGVKD. Trimming took 6 bases from V and 7 from J, leaving 13 bases between them. The CDR3 region is CAIRGRSGNEQFF. CDR3 coding DNA: TGTGCCATCAGAGGACGCTCGGGGAATGAGCAGTTCTTC.

The chain employs TRBV10-3 and TRBJ1-1; tentative D call: TRBD1 (6 bases). This CDR3 is 13 amino acids long. CDR1 and CDR2 (germline): ENHRY, SYGVKD. V was cut by 6 bases and J by 3 bases, with 11 bases left in between. The CDR3, as DNA: TGTGCCATCAGCCAGGGGCGCGACACTGAAGCTTTCTTT. Translated, it gives CAISQGRDTEAFF.

This clone was picked up a small number of times. The chain uses TRBV30 and TRBJ1-1; the D is unclear. The CDR3 sequence is 13 residues long. Germline CDR1 reads GTSNPN; CDR2 reads SVGIG (reference sequence). Trimming removed 4 bases at V and 0 bases at J, with 9 bases between. The CDR3 DNA reads as TGTGCCTGGATGGGCCGAGTGAACACTGAAGCTTTCTTT. Its protein is CAWMGRVNTEAFF.